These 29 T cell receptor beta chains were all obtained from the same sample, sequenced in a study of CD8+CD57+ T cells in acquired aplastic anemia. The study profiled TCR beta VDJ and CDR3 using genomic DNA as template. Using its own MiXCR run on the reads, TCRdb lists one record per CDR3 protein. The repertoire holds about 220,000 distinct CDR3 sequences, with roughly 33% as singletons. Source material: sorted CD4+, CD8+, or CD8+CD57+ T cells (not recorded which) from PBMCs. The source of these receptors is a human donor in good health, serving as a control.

The CDR3 sequence is CASTFGGGGEAFF. The CDR3 bases are TGTGCCAGCACCTTCGGGGGGGGAGGAGAAGCTTTCTTT. The rearrangement joins TRBV10-3 to TRBJ1-1, with D perhaps matching TRBD1 (5 bases). This CDR3 has 13 residues. Trimming cost V 10 bases and J 8 bases, with 20 bases left between them. CDR1 ENHRY and CDR2 SYGVKD come from the germline V gene.

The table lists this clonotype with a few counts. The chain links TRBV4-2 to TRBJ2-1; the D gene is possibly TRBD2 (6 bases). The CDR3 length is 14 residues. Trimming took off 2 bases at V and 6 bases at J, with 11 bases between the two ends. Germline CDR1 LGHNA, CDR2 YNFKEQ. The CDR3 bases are TGTGCCAGCAGCCAACGACGGGGAGGCAATGAGCAGTTCTTC. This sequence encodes CASSQRRGGNEQFF.

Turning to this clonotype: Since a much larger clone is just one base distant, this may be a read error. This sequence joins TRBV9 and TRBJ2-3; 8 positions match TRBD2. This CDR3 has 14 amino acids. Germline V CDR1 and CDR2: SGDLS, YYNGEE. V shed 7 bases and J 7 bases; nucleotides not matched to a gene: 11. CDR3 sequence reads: CASARGGWTNTQYF. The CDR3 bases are TGTGCCAGCGCGCGCGGGGGGTGGACAAATACGCAGTATTTT. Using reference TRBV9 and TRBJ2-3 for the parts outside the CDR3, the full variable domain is DSGVTQTPKHLITATGQRVTLRCSPRSGDLSVYWYQQSLDQGLQFLIQYYNGEERAKGNILERFSAQQFPDLHSELNLSSLELGDSALYFCASARGGWTNTQYFGPGTRLTVL.

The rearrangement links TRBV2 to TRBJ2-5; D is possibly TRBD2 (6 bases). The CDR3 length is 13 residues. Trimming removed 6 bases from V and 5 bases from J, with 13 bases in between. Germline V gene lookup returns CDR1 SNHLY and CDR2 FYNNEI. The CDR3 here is CASSGGVGETQYF. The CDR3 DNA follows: TGTGCCAGCAGCGGCGGGGTTGGGGAGACCCAGTACTTC.

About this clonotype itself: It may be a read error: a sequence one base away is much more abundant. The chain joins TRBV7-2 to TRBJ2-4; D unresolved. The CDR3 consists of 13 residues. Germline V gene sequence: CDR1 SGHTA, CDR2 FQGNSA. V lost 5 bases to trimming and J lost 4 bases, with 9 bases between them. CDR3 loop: CASSRAKKNIQYF. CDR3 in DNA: TGTGCCAGCAGCCGGGCCAAAAAAAACATTCAGTACTTC.

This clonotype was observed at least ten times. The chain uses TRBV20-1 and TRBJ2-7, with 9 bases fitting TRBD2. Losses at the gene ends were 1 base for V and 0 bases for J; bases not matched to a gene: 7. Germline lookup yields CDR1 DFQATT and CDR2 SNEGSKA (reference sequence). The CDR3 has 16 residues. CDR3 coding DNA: TGCAGTGCTAGAGGGGTCCTAGCGGGATCCTCCTACGAGCAGTACTTC. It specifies CSARGVLAGSSYEQYF.

The CDR3 is CASSLPGQGNYGYTF. The CDR3 DNA sequence: TGTGCCAGCAGCTTACCAGGACAGGGCAACTATGGCTACACCTTC. The gene calls are TRBV7-9 and TRBJ1-2, with 8 nucleotides matching TRBD1. V was clipped by 2 bases and J by 2 bases; unmatched bases: 4. Germline assignment: CDR1 SEHNR and CDR2 FQNEAQ (reference sequence). This CDR3 has 15 amino acids.

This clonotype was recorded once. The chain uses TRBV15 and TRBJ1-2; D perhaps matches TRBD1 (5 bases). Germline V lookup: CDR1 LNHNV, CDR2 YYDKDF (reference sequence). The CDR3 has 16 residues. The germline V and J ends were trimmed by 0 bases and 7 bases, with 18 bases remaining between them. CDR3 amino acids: CATSREGRQGERGYTF. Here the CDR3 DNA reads TGTGCCACCAGCAGAGAAGGGAGGCAGGGCGAGCGTGGCTACACCTTC.

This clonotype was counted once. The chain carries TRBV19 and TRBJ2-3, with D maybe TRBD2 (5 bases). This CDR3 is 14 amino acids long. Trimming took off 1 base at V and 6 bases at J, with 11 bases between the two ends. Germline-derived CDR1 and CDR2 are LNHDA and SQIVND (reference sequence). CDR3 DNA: TGTGCCAGTAGTATAGTAGGCAGAGGGGATACGCAGTATTTT. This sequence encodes CASSIVGRGDTQYF. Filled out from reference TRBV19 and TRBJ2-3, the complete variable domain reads DGGITQSPKYLFRKEGQNVTLSCEQNLNHDAMYWYRQDPGQGLRLIYYSQIVNDFQKGDIAEGYSVSREKKESFPLTVTSAQKNPTAFYLCASSIVGRGDTQYFGPGTRLTVL.

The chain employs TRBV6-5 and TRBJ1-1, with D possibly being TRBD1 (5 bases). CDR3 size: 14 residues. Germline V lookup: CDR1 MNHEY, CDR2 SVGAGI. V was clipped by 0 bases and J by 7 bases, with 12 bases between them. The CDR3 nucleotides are TGTGCCAGCAGTTACTCGACCGGGGGAGTTGAAGCTTTCTTT. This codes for CASSYSTGGVEAFF.

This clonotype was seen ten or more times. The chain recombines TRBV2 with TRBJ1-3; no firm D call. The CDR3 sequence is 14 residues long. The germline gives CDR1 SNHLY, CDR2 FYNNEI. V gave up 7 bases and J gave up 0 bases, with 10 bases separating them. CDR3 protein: CASKKTTSGNTIYF. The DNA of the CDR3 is TGTGCCAGCAAGAAAACGACCTCTGGAAACACCATATATTTT.

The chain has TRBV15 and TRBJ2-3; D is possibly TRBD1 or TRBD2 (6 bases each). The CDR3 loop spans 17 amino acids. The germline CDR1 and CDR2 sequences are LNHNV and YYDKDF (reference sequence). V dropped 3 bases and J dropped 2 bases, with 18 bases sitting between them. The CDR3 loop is CATSSLVTGADTDTQYF. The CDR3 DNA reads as TGTGCCACCAGCAGCTTGGTGACGGGGGCCGACACAGATACGCAGTATTTT.

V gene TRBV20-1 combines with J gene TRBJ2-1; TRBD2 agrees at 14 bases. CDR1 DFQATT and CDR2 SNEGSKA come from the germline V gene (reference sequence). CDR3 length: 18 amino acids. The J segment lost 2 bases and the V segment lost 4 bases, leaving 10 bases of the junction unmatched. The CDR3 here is CSANPGLAGEGTYNEQFF. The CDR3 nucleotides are TGCAGTGCTAATCCGGGACTAGCGGGAGAGGGGACCTACAATGAGCAGTTCTTC.

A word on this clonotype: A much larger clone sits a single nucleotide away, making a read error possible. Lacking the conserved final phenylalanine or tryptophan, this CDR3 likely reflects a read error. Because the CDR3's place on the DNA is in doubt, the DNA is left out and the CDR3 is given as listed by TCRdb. The CDR3 sequence: CASSFTGRLFI. The rearrangement uses TRBV7-9 and TRBJ2-1; TRBD1, the table's D call, was not compared with the DNA. Inclusive of both ends, the CDR3 amounts to 11 amino acids. Germline V CDR1 and CDR2: SEHNR, FQNEAQ (reference sequence).

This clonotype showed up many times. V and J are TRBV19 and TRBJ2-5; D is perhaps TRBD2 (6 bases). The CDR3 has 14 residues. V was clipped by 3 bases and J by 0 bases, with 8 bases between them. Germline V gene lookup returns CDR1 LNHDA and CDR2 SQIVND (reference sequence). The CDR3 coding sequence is TGTGCCAGTAGTATGGGACTGAACCAAGAGACCCAGTACTTC. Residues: CASSMGLNQETQYF. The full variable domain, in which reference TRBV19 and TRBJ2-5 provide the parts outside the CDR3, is DGGITQSPKYLFRKEGQNVTLSCEQNLNHDAMYWYRQDPGQGLRLIYYSQIVNDFQKGDIAEGYSVSREKKESFPLTVTSAQKNPTAFYLCASSMGLNQETQYFGPGTRLLVL.

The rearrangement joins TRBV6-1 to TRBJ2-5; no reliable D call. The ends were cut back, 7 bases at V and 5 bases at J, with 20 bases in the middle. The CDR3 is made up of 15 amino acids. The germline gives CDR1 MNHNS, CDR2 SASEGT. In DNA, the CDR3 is TGTGCCAGCAACGGTTTGGTCTGGGTTTCGGAGACCCAGTACTTC. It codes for CASNGLVWVSETQYF.

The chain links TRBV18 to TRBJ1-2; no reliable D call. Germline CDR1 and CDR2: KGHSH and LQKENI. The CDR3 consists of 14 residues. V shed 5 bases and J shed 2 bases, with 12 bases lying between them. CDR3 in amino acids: CASSAPGENYGYTF. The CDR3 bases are TGTGCCAGCTCAGCGCCAGGCGAGAACTATGGCTACACCTTC.

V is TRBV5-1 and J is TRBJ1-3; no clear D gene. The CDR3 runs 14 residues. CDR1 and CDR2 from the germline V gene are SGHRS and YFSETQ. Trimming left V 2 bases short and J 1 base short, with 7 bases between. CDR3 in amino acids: CASSLSTSGNTIYF. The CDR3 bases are TGCGCCAGCAGCTTAAGTACTTCTGGAAACACCATATATTTT.

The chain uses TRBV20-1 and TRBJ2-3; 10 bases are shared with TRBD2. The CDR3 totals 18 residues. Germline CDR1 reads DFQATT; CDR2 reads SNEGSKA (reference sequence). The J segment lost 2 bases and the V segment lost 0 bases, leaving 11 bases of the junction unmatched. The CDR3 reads CSARDPFLAGGPTDTQYF. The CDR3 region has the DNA TGCAGTGCTAGAGATCCCTTCTTAGCGGGGGGCCCCACAGATACGCAGTATTTT.

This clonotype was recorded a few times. CDR3 loop: CASSTRWNPPRQPQHF. The CDR3 DNA follows: TGTGCCAGTAGTACCCGATGGAACCCCCCGCGGCAGCCCCAGCATTTT. V is TRBV19 and J is TRBJ1-5; D is undetermined. Between the trimmed V and J ends, which lost 4 bases and 7 bases, there was a span of 20 bases. The CDR3 loop spans 16 amino acids. Germline V gene data show CDR1 as LNHDA and CDR2 as SQIVND (reference sequence). Based on the CDR3 plus reference TRBV19 and TRBJ1-5, the full variable domain is DGGITQSPKYLFRKEGQNVTLSCEQNLNHDAMYWYRQDPGQGLRLIYYSQIVNDFQKGDIAEGYSVSREKKESFPLTVTSAQKNPTAFYLCASSTRWNPPRQPQHFGDGTRLSIL.

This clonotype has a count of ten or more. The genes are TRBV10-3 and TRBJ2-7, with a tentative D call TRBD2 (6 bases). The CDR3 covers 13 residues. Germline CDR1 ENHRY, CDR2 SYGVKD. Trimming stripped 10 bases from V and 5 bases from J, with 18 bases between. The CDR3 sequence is CATQTRGVDEQYF. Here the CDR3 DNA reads TGTGCCACCCAGACTAGAGGGGTTGACGAGCAGTACTTC.

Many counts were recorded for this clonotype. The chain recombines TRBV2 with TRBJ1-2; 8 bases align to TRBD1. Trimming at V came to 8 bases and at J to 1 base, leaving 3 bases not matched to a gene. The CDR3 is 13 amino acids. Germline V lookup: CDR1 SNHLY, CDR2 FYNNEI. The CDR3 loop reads CASRDRSNYGYTF. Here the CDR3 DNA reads TGTGCCAGCCGGGACAGGAGTAACTATGGCTACACCTTC.

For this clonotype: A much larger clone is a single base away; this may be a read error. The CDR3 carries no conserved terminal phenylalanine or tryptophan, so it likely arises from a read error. This CDR3 reads CASSLARAPAGQYL. The DNA for the CDR3 is TGTGCCAGCAGTTTAGCGCGAGCCCCAGCGGGGCAGTACCTC. This chain uses TRBV12-3 or TRBV12-4 with TRBJ2-7; maybe TRBD2 (6 bases). The CDR3 loop spans 14 amino acids. Deletions cut 0 bases from V and 9 bases from J, with 15 bases between.

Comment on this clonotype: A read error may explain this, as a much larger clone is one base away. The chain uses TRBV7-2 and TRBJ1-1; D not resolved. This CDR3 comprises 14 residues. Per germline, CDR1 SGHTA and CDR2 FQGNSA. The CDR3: CAGSPQVGHTEAFF. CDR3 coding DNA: TGTGCCGGCAGCCCTCAGGTGGGTCACACTGAAGCTTTCTTT.

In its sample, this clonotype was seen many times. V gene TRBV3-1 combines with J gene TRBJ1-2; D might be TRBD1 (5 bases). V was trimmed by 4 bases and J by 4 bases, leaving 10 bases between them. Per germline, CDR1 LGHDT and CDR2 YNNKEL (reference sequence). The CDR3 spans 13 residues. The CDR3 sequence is CASSLKGSYGYTF. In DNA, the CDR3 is TGTGCCAGCAGCCTTAAGGGGAGCTATGGCTACACCTTC. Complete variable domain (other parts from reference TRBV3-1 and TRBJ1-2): DTAVSQTPKYLVTQMGNDKSIKCEQNLGHDTMYWYKQDSKKFLKIMFSYNNKELIINETVPNRFSPKSPDKAHLNLHINSLELGDSAVYFCASSLKGSYGYTFGSGTRLTVV.

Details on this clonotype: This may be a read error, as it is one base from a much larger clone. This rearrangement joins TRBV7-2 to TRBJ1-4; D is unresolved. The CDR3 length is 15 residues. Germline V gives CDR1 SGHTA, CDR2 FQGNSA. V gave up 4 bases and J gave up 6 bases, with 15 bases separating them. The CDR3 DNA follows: TGTGCCAGCAGCTCAACGGAGGGCTGGTATGAAAAACTGTTTTTT. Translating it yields CASSSTEGWYEKLFF. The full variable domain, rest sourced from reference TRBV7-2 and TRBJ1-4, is GAGVSQSPSNKVTEKGKDVELRCDPISGHTALYWYRQSLGQGLEFLIYFQGNSAPDKSGLPSDRFSAERTGGSVSTLTIQRTQQEDSAVYLCASSSTEGWYEKLFFGSGTQLSVL.

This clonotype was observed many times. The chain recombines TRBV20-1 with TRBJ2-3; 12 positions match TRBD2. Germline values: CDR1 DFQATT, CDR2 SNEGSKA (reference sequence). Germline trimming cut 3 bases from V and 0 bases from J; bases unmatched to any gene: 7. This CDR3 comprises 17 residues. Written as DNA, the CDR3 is TGCAGTGCTAGGGGACTAGCGGGTATTGGGAGCACAGATACGCAGTATTTT. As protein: CSARGLAGIGSTDTQYF.

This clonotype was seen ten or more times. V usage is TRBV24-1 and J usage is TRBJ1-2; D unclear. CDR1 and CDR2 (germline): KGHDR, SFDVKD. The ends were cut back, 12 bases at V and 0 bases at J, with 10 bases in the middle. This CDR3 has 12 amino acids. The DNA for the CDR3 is TGTGCCTCATTGACTGCTAACTATGGCTACACCTTC. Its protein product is CASLTANYGYTF.

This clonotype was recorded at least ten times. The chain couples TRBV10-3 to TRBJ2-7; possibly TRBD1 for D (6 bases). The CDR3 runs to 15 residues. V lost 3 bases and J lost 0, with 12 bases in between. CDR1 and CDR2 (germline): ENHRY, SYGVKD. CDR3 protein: CAISDRDTSSYEQYF. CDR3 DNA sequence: TGTGCCATCAGTGACCGGGACACGTCCTCCTACGAGCAGTACTTC.